The clone carrying this T cell receptor (beta chain) was observed a handful of times. This sample was taken from a study of blood T cells in healthy people across ages. Together with a sample-barcoded 5' primer, a J-beta primer mix was included in a second PCR lasting roughly 6 to 12 cycles. TCRdb analysed the 5' RACE reads with MiXCR anew, one entry per CDR3 protein. Found here are fewer than 600,000 distinct CDR3 sequences, approximately 26% of them singletons; the top ten hold approximately 3.5%. The V and J ends lost 5 bases and 10 bases, in that order; junction bases with no gene match: 12. CDR3 length: 15 residues. The data also belong to a second study, concerning T cells of mothers and their children. This second study says: Donation was provided by three healthy Caucasian mothers along with their six children. Each child gave approximately 3 million TCR beta CDR3 reads (each mother, over 9 million).

The sequence came from a boy between 2 and 10 years old in good health. Sequencing was carried out using blood. The rearrangement joins TRBV12-3 or TRBV12-4 to TRBJ2-2; TRBD2 agrees at 8 bases. CDR3 DNA: TGTGCCAGCAGTCCGTTAATCCGGGGGGGGTCGGAGCTGTTTTTT. Translating gives CASSPLIRGGSELFF.